The 21 T cell receptor beta chains presented below share a single source sample, sequenced in a study of blood T cell repertoires in COVID-19. Generated by immunoSEQ multiplex PCR, the TCRdb table keeps only in-frame clones and is missing some. Among 200,000 to 300,000 clones, more than 80% were seen once, and the ten largest hold 7.5%. Sequenced sample: peripheral blood. The source of these receptors is a woman aged 80 or over with COVID-19, enrolled during active disease.

The chain employs TRBV19 and TRBJ2-1; 7 bases agree with TRBD2. Germline V gene data show CDR1 as LNHDA and CDR2 as SQIVND (reference sequence). V dropped 7 bases and J dropped 1; count of bases not matched to a gene: 7. This CDR3 comprises 15 residues. The CDR3: CASIASGTSYNEQFF. CDR3 in DNA: TGTGCCAGTATCGCTAGCGGCACTTCCTACAATGAGCAGTTCTTC.

The V and J genes are TRBV9 and TRBJ2-2; 7 bases map to TRBD2. Germline V gene data show CDR1 as SGDLS and CDR2 as YYNGEE. The CDR3 is made up of 16 amino acids. Losses at the gene ends were 0 bases for V and 6 bases for J; bases not matched to a gene: 8. In nucleotides, the CDR3 is TGTGCCAGCAGCGTAGGAGGGCTAGCGGTACCCGGGGAGCTGTTTTTT. It encodes CASSVGGLAVPGELFF.

This chain connects TRBV9 to TRBJ2-7; D perhaps matches TRBD2 (6 bases). Germline V CDR1 and CDR2: SGDLS, YYNGEE. Trimming took off 4 bases at V and 0 bases at J, with 11 bases between the two ends. The CDR3 loop spans 14 amino acids. The CDR3 DNA is TGTGCCAGCAGCCCACTCGGGAGCTCCTACGAGCAGTACTTC. It translates to CASSPLGSSYEQYF. The entire variable domain, with the rest obtained from reference TRBV9 and TRBJ2-7, is as follows: DSGVTQTPKHLITATGQRVTLRCSPRSGDLSVYWYQQSLDQGLQFLIQYYNGEERAKGNILERFSAQQFPDLHSELNLSSLELGDSALYFCASSPLGSSYEQYFGPGTRLTVT.

This chain links TRBV5-4 with TRBJ1-1; 7 bases are shared with TRBD1. This CDR3 has 15 residues. In germline, CDR1 is SGHNT, CDR2 YYREEE (reference sequence). Trimming at V came to 1 base and at J to 4 bases, leaving 7 bases not matched to a gene. CDR3 amino acids: CASSLRQGGFTEAFF. Written as DNA, the CDR3 is TGTGCCAGCAGCTTGAGACAGGGCGGATTCACTGAAGCTTTCTTT. Drawing the rest from reference TRBV5-4 and TRBJ1-1, the complete variable domain is ETGVTQSPTHLIKTRGQQVTLRCSSQSGHNTVSWYQQALGQGPQFIFQYYREEENGRGNFPPRFSGLQFPNYSSELNVNALELDDSALYLCASSLRQGGFTEAFFGQGTRLTVV.

This chain joins TRBV19 and TRBJ2-1, with D maybe TRBD1 (6 bases). CDR3 size: 15 residues. Between the trimmed V and J ends, which lost 4 bases and 4 bases, there was a span of 14 bases. Per the germline V gene, CDR1 is LNHDA and CDR2 is SQIVND (reference sequence). CDR3 sequence reads: CASSNFGQTYNEQFF. CDR3 DNA: TGTGCCAGTAGTAATTTTGGACAGACTTACAATGAGCAGTTCTTC.

V usage is TRBV13 and J usage is TRBJ2-2; no clear D. Trimming removed 2 bases from V and 5 bases from J, with 12 bases in between. Per germline, CDR1 PRHDT and CDR2 FYEKMQ (reference sequence). The CDR3 sequence is 15 residues long. The CDR3 region is CASSLTQKQTGELFF. CDR3 in DNA: TGTGCCAGCAGCTTAACACAGAAGCAGACCGGGGAGCTGTTTTTT. Supplemented by reference TRBV13 and TRBJ2-2, the full variable domain reads AAGVIQSPRHLIKEKRETATLKCYPIPRHDTVYWYQQGPGQDPQFLISFYEKMQSDKGSIPDRFSAQQFSDYHSELNMSSLELGDSALYFCASSLTQKQTGELFFGEGSRLTVL.

This clone was seen only a few times. The genes are TRBV27 and TRBJ2-3; 8 nucleotides agree with TRBD1. CDR1 and CDR2 (germline): MNHEY, SMNVEV (reference sequence). The CDR3 contains 15 residues. The junction had 11 bases not matched to a gene; V was cut back by 10 bases and J by 2 bases. Written as DNA, the CDR3 is TGTGCCACCCGACAGGGGACGCTCCACACAGATACGCAGTATTTT. Amino acids: CATRQGTLHTDTQYF.

As regards this clone: One end of the junction varies from germline; a read error may be responsible. The chain employs TRBV14 and TRBJ1-3; D not certain. CDR1 is SGHDN, CDR2 FVKESK, per germline. This CDR3 spans 14 amino acids. CDR3 in amino acids: CASTQLSSENTIYF. The CDR3 DNA is TGTGCCAGCACCCAACTGAGCTCTGAAAACACCATATATTTT.

The chain couples TRBV21-1 to TRBJ1-2. TRBV21-1 constitutes a pseudogene. This CDR3 contains 19 residues. CDR3 nucleotide sequence: TGTGCCAGCAGCAAAGTTCCAGTGGTTCGACGGGGGGCGAAGGATGGCTACACCTTC. As protein: CASSKVPVVRRGAKDGYTF.

V usage is TRBV2 and J usage is TRBJ2-2; D might be TRBD2 (7 bases). This CDR3 comprises 14 residues. Germline loops: CDR1 SNHLY, CDR2 FYNNEI. V lost 6 bases, J lost 5 bases, and 13 bases lay in between. The CDR3 nucleotides are TGTGCCAGCAGCTCTAGGGGGGGAACCGGGGAGCTGTTTTTT. As protein: CASSSRGGTGELFF.

V usage is TRBV5-6 and J usage is TRBJ1-5; no clear D gene. The CDR3 spans 13 residues. Looked up from germline, CDR1 is SGHDT and CDR2 is YYEEEE. Trimming left V 4 bases short and J 4 bases short, with 9 bases between. The CDR3, as DNA: TGTGCCAGCAGCCCGGGGTCGAATCAGCCCCAGCATTTT. Translating it yields CASSPGSNQPQHF.

The chain couples TRBV7-6 to TRBJ1-6; D is uncertain. Trimming cost V 1 base and J 6 bases, with 7 bases left between them. The CDR3 has 14 amino acids. CDR1 is SGHVS and CDR2 is FNYEAQ in the germline V gene. CDR3 protein: CASSLVEFNSPLHF. In DNA form, the CDR3 reads TGTGCCAGCAGCTTAGTAGAGTTTAATTCACCCCTCCACTTT.

This rearrangement joins TRBV10-3 to TRBJ1-1; TRBD1 matches at 8 bases. J was trimmed by 6 bases and V by 5 bases; bases with no gene match: 5. Germline lookup yields CDR1 ENHRY and CDR2 SYGVKD. The CDR3 runs 13 residues. The CDR3 protein is CAISLGGQAEAFF. CDR3 DNA sequence: TGTGCCATCAGTCTCGGGGGACAGGCTGAAGCTTTCTTT.

The chain links TRBV6-5 to TRBJ1-6; no firm D call. The CDR3 runs to 14 residues. CDR1 and CDR2 (germline): MNHEY, SVGAGI. V was clipped by 7 bases and J by 7 bases, with 14 bases between them. The chain's CDR3 is CASITETYNSPLHF. In DNA, the CDR3 is TGTGCCAGCATTACCGAAACTTACAATTCACCCCTCCACTTT.

This chain connects TRBV7-9 to TRBJ1-4; 8 bases are shared with TRBD1. V shed 1 base, J shed 8 bases, and the junction held 3 bases outside the gene matches. This CDR3 spans 14 amino acids. Germline lookup yields CDR1 SEHNR and CDR2 FQNEAQ (reference sequence). The CDR3 sequence is CASSLGTGREKLFF. The CDR3 DNA reads TGTGCCAGCAGCTTAGGGACAGGGAGGGAAAAACTGTTTTTT.

The chain recombines TRBV9 with TRBJ2-3; unclear D gene. CDR1 and CDR2 from the germline V gene are SGDLS and YYNGEE. Between the trimmed V and J ends, which lost 0 bases and 6 bases, there was a span of 11 bases. This CDR3 has 14 residues. The CDR3 spells CASSVDPPGDTQYF. In DNA, the CDR3 is TGTGCCAGCAGCGTAGATCCCCCCGGGGATACGCAGTATTTT.

The sample holds one count of this clone. V is TRBV19 and J is TRBJ1-1; 7 bases match TRBD1. Germline V gene data show CDR1 as LNHDA and CDR2 as SQIVND (reference sequence). The ends lost 3 bases at V and 3 bases at J; junction bases unmatched: 7. This CDR3 spans 15 amino acids. DNA of the CDR3: TGTGCCAGTAGTATCCTTGCAGGGGGGCACACTGAAGCTTTCTTT. This codes for CASSILAGGHTEAFF.

The chain recombines TRBV15 with TRBJ2-2; TRBD1 agrees at 8 bases. This CDR3 has 15 amino acids. V lost 1 base and J lost 3; bases outside the gene matches: 1. Germline assignment: CDR1 LNHNV and CDR2 YYDKDF (reference sequence). The CDR3 here is CATSRVDRDTGELFF. Here the CDR3 DNA reads TGTGCCACCAGCAGAGTGGACAGGGACACCGGGGAGCTGTTTTTT.

This chain uses TRBV5-6 with TRBJ2-1, with 8 bases fitting TRBD2. V lost 2 bases, J lost 15 bases, and 7 bases stayed unmatched. The germline gives CDR1 SGHDT, CDR2 YYEEEE. This CDR3 region has 12 residues. CDR3 in DNA: TGTGCCAGCAGCTTCTCCGGGACTAGGTTGTTCTTC. This encodes CASSFSGTRLFF.

The V gene is TRBV2, the J gene TRBJ1-6, with D hard to call. Germline V gene data show CDR1 as SNHLY and CDR2 as FYNNEI. Trimming shortened V by 4 bases and J by 7 bases, and 11 bases separated the two germline ends. The CDR3 length is 14 residues. The DNA of the CDR3 is TGTGCCAGCAGTGTCACCGGTCACAATTCACCCCTCCACTTT. Its translation is CASSVTGHNSPLHF.

The CDR3 coding sequence is TGTGCCAGCAGCTTTAGACAGGGTAGCTCCTACGAGCAGTACTTC. Translation: CASSFRQGSSYEQYF. The chain is built from TRBV7-2 and TRBJ2-7; TRBD1 matches 7 bases. Germline values: CDR1 SGHTA, CDR2 FQGNSA. With V trimmed by 3 bases and J by 0 bases, 5 bases remained unmatched. This CDR3 is 15 amino acids long.